The 17 T cell receptor beta chains below all came from one sample that was sequenced in a study of T cells in Graves' hyperthyroidism and ophthalmopathy. Amplified TCR beta CDR3 regions derived from RNA transcripts. During a first-round RT-PCR of the TCR CDR3, the HTBI primer set was used. TCRdb ran MiXCR on the multiplex PCR reads and lists one entry per CDR3 protein. The data show around 100,000 distinct CDR3 sequences, roughly 47% seen once. The source material was blood. These receptor sequences come from a man aged 35 to 55 with Graves' hyperthyroidism.

On this clonotype itself: No conserved phenylalanine or tryptophan is present at the end of the CDR3, so a read error is the likely explanation. The chain joins TRBV7-9 to TRBJ2-7, with TRBD2 matching over 12 bases. This CDR3 has 15 residues. Per the germline V gene, CDR1 is SEHNR and CDR2 is FQNEAQ (reference sequence). V shed 3 bases, J shed 7 bases, and the junction held 7 bases outside the gene matches. The DNA for the CDR3 is TGTGCCAGCAGCTTTCGATCTAGCGGGGGGGATGAGCAGTACTGC. This translates into CASSFRSSGGDEQYC.

V and J are TRBV7-8 and TRBJ1-2; 10 nucleotides match TRBD1. From germline, CDR1 is SGHVS and CDR2 FQNEAQ. Trimming took 6 bases from V and 8 from J; bases not matched to a gene: 9. This CDR3 is 14 amino acids long. The CDR3 DNA reads TGTGCCAGCAGGAAAGGGGGGACAGGGGACGGCTACACCTTC. Its protein is CASRKGGTGDGYTF.

The gene calls are TRBV5-1 and TRBJ2-5; D unclear. The CDR3 extends over 12 amino acids. Trimming removed 0 bases at V and 7 bases at J, with 7 bases between. The germline V gene encodes CDR1 SGHRS and CDR2 YFSETQ. The CDR3 here is CASSLVWGTQYF. The CDR3 bases are TGCGCCAGCAGCTTGGTCTGGGGGACCCAGTACTTC.

Note on this clonotype: At one end, the junction sequence differs from germline, possibly due to a read error. This chain joins TRBV12-3 or TRBV12-4 and TRBJ2-2; a weak D match, TRBD2 (5 bases). CDR3 length: 14 amino acids. CDR3 amino acids: CASSLKGPAGELSF. CDR3 bases: TGTGCCAGCAGTTTAAAGGGCCCAGCCGGGGAGCTGTCGTTT.

This clonotype has only one observation. One end of the junction varies from germline; a read error may be responsible. The V and J genes are TRBV20-1 and TRBJ1-5; 7 positions agree with TRBD1. Germline V lookup: CDR1 DFQATT, CDR2 SNEGSKA (reference sequence). This CDR3 has 13 amino acids. CDR3 in amino acids: CSASPRQGQPQHF. CDR3 bases: TGCAGTGCTAGTCCGAGACAGGGACAGCCCCAGCACTTT.

The sample holds many counts of this clonotype. The J gene is TRBJ1-2, the V gene TRBV20-1; D gene unclear. In germline, CDR1 is DFQATT, CDR2 SNEGSKA (reference sequence). Trimming took off 6 bases at V and 1 base at J, with 9 bases between the two ends. CDR3 size: 12 residues. The CDR3 nucleotides are TGCAGTGCCCCTGGGATTAACTATGGCTACACCTTC. It is translated as CSAPGINYGYTF.

This clonotype was recorded at least ten times. The chain links TRBV11-2 to TRBJ2-3; 10 bases agree with TRBD2. The CDR3 length is 15 residues. In germline, CDR1 is SGHAT, CDR2 FQNNGV. With V trimmed by 3 bases and J by 4 bases, 4 bases remained unmatched. The CDR3 region is CASSFPSGGADTQYF. CDR3 DNA sequence: TGTGCCAGCAGCTTTCCTAGCGGGGGAGCAGATACGCAGTATTTT.

The chain has TRBV7-9 and TRBJ1-6; unclear D gene. V lost 5 bases and J lost 7, with 18 bases in between. The CDR3 spans 16 residues. Germline values: CDR1 SEHNR, CDR2 FQNEAQ (reference sequence). In DNA form, the CDR3 reads TGTGCCAGCAGCGCGGTGACCTTGTCGGAGAATTCACCCCTCCACTTT. It codes for CASSAVTLSENSPLHF.

On this clonotype itself: The final CDR3 position lacks the conserved phenylalanine or tryptophan, pointing to a likely read error. This rearrangement joins TRBV30 to TRBJ2-2; the match to TRBD2 covers 9 bases. Trimming removed 3 bases from V and 4 bases from J; junction bases left unmatched: 3. This CDR3 comprises 14 residues. CDR1 GTSNPN and CDR2 SVGIG come from the germline V gene (reference sequence). The CDR3 bases are TGTGCCTGGAGAGGCGGGGGGGCCACCGGGGAGCTGTTTGTT. Translated: CAWRGGGATGELFV.

At least ten counts were recorded for this clonotype. This chain connects TRBV11-3 to TRBJ1-1, with D uncertain. This CDR3 comprises 13 residues. CDR1 and CDR2 from the germline V gene are SGHNT and YENEEA. V was cut by 2 bases and J by 11 bases, with 15 bases left in between. As DNA, the CDR3 is TGTGCCAGCAGCTTAAGTTTGCAATCCGAGGCTTTCTTT. Amino acids: CASSLSLQSEAFF.

This clonotype was seen repeatedly, ten times or more. V is TRBV7-9 and J is TRBJ2-5; D is uncertain. There are 13 residues in the CDR3. Trimming cost V 1 base and J 3 bases, with 6 bases left between them. In germline, CDR1 is SEHNR, CDR2 FQNEAQ (reference sequence). This CDR3 is CASSLGVEETQYF. As DNA, the CDR3 is TGTGCCAGCAGCTTAGGTGTAGAAGAGACCCAGTACTTC. Complete variable domain (other parts from reference TRBV7-9 and TRBJ2-5): DTGVSQNPRHKITKRGQNVTFRCDPISEHNRLYWYRQTLGQGPEFLTYFQNEAQLEKSRLLSDRFSAERPKGSFSTLEIQRTEQGDSAMYLCASSLGVEETQYFGPGTRLLVL.

In this sample, this clonotype turned up a few times. The V call is TRBV6-1, the J call TRBJ2-2, with D possibly being TRBD2 (6 bases). V was cut by 5 bases and J by 2 bases, with 15 bases left in between. CDR3 length equals 16 residues. Per the germline V gene, CDR1 is MNHNS and CDR2 is SASEGT. The CDR3 is CASSMAREINTGELFF. CDR3 bases: TGTGCCAGCAGTATGGCCCGGGAGATTAACACCGGGGAGCTGTTTTTT.

The chain carries TRBV2 and TRBJ1-5; D may be TRBD1 (6 bases). V was clipped by 1 base and J by 4 bases, with 14 bases between them. The CDR3 runs 16 residues. Germline lookup yields CDR1 SNHLY and CDR2 FYNNEI. The CDR3 nucleotides read TGTGCCAGCAGTGAAGGAGTTGGGCAGGGGAATCAGCCCCAGCATTTT. Amino acid sequence: CASSEGVGQGNQPQHF.

This sequence joins TRBV24-1 and TRBJ2-2; no definite D call. The germline V gene has CDR1 KGHDR and CDR2 SFDVKD. The CDR3 totals 15 residues. V lost 1 base and J 1 base, leaving 6 bases between the germline ends. CDR3 protein: CATSDFPGNTGELFF. CDR3 sequence (DNA): TGTGCCACCAGTGATTTCCCTGGGAACACCGGGGAGCTGTTTTTT.

This clonotype showed up just a few times. The chain combines TRBV2 with TRBJ1-5; no clear D gene. V was cut by 6 bases and J by 1 base, with 10 bases left in between. The CDR3 sequence is 14 residues long. Germline CDR1 SNHLY, CDR2 FYNNEI. CDR3 coding DNA: TGTGCCAGCAGGAGGGAGATGAGCAATCAGCCCCAGCATTTT. Amino acid sequence: CASRREMSNQPQHF.

This clonotype appeared many times. V is TRBV2 and J is TRBJ1-6; the D is unclear. This CDR3 is 15 amino acids long. The V gene lost 4 bases and the J gene lost 2 bases, with 9 bases spanning the gap. Per the germline V gene, CDR1 is SNHLY and CDR2 is FYNNEI. The CDR3 DNA is TGTGCCAGCAGTGGTTCGGCTACCTATAATTCACCCCTCCACTTT. Translation: CASSGSATYNSPLHF.

This clonotype appeared many times. The gene calls are TRBV20-1 and TRBJ2-5; no firm D call. Germline lookup yields CDR1 DFQATT and CDR2 SNEGSKA (reference sequence). This CDR3 contains 15 residues. The germline V and J ends were trimmed by 6 bases and 0 bases, with 17 bases remaining between them. CDR3 region: CSAPQRPGYQETQYF. The CDR3, as DNA: TGCAGTGCCCCCCAACGGCCGGGTTACCAAGAGACCCAGTACTTC.